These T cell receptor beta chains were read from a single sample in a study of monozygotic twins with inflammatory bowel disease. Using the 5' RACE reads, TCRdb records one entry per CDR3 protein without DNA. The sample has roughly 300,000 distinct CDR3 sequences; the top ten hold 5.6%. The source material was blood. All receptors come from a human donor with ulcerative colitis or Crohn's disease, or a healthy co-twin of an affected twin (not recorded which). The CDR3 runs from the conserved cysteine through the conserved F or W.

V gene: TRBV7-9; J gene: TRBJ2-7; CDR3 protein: CASSPSGSGEQYF
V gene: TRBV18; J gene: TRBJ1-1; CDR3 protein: CASSSTTRRENTEAFF
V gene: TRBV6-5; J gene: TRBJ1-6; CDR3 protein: CASSQTPNSPLHF
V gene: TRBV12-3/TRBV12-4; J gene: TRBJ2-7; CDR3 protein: CASSAFGGAYEQYF
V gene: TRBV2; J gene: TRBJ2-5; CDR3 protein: CASRLRKTGEETQYF
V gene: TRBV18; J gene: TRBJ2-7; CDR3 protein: CASSPLTGRGEQYF
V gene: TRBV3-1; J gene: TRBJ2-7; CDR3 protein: CASSRARQGGSEQYF
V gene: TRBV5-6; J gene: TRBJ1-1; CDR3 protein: CASRQDWGSLNTEAFF
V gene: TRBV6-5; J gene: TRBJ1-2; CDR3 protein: CASSYTQGPFYGYTF
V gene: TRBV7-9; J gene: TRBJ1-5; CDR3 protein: CASSLTVWQPQHF
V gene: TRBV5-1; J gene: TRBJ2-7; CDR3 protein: CASSLERNERGQGAYEQYF
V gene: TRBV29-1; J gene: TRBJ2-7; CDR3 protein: CSVEITGTGAREQYF
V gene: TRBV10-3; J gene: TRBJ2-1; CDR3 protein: CAISEPGGTHNEQFF
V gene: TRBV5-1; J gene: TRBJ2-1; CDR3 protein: CASSILENEQFF
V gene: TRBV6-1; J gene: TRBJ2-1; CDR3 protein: CATIDSLSSYNEQFF
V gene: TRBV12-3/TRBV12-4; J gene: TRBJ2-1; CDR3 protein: CASLLGSYNEQFF
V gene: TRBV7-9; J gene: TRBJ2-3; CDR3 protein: CASSFPDTDTQYF
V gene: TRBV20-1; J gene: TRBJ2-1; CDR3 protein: CSARAYSGYFYNEQFF
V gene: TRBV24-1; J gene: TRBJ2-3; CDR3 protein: CATSDPGQGGTDTQYF
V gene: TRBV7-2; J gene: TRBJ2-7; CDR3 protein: CASSLVGGTLSYEQYF